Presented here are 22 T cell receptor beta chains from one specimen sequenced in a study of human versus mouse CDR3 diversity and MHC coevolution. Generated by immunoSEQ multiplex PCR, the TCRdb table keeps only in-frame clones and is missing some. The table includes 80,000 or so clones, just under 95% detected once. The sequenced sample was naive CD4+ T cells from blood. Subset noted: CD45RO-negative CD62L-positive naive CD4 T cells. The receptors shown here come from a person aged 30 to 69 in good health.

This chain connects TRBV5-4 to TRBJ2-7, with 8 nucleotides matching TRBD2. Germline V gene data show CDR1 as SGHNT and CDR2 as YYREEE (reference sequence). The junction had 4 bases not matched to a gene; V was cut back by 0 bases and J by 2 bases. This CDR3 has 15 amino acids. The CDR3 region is CASSLAGGGTYEQYF. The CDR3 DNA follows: TGTGCCAGCAGCTTGGCCGGCGGGGGGACCTACGAGCAGTACTTC.

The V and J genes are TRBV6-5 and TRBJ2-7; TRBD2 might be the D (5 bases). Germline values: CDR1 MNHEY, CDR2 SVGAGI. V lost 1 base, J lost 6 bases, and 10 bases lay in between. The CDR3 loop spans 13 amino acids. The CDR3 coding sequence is TGTGCCAGCAGTTACTTCCCCAGCGGCGAGCAGTACTTC. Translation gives CASSYFPSGEQYF.

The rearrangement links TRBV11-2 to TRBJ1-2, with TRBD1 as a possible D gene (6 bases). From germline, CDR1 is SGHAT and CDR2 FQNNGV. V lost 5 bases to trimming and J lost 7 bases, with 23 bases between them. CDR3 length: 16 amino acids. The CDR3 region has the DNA TGTGCCAGCAGCCCCGGACAGACTCTTGGCTATGGTGGCTACACCTTC. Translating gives CASSPGQTLGYGGYTF.

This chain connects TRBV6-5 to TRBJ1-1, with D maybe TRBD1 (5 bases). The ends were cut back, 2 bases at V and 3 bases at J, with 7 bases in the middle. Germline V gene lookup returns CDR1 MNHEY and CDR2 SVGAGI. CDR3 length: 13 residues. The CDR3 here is CASSYGGDTEAFF. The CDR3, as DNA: TGTGCCAGCAGTTACGGGGGGGACACTGAAGCTTTCTTT.

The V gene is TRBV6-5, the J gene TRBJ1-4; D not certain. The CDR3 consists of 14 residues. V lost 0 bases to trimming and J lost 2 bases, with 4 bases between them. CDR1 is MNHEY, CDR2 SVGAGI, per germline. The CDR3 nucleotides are TGTGCCAGCAGTTACTCGCAGACTAATGAAAAACTGTTTTTT. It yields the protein CASSYSQTNEKLFF.

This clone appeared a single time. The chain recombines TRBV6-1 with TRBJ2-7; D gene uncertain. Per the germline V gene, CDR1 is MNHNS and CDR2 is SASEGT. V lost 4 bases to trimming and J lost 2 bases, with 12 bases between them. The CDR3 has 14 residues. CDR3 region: CASSGPSKTYEQYF. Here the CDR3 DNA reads TGTGCCAGCAGTGGACCTAGTAAGACCTACGAGCAGTACTTC.

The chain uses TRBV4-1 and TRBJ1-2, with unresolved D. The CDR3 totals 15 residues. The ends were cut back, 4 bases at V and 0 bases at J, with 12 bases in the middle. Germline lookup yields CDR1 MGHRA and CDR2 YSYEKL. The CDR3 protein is CASSPQMDSNYGYTF. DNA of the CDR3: TGCGCCAGCAGCCCCCAAATGGACTCTAACTATGGCTACACCTTC.

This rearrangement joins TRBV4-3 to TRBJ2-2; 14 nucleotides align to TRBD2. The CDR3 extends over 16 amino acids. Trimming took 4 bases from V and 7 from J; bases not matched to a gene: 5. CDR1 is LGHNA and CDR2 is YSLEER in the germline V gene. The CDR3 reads CASSPTSGRAGGELFF. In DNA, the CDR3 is TGCGCCAGCAGCCCGACTAGCGGGAGGGCCGGCGGGGAGCTGTTTTTT.

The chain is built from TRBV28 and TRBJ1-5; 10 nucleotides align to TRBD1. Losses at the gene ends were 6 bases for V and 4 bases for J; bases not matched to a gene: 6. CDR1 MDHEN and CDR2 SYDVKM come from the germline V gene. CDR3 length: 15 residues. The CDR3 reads CASRPRQGANQPQHF. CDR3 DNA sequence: TGTGCCAGCAGGCCCAGACAGGGGGCTAATCAGCCCCAGCATTTT. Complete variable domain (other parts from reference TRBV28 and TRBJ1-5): DVKVTQSSRYLVKRTGEKVFLECVQDMDHENMFWYRQDPGLGLRLIYFSYDVKMKEKGDIPEGYSVSREKKERFSLILESASTNQTSMYLCASRPRQGANQPQHFGDGTRLSIL.

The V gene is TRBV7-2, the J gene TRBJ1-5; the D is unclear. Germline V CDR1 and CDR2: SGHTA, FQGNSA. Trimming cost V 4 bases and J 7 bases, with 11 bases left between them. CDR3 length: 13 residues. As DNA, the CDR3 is TGTGCCAGCAGCTCCCTAGCGGTACAGCCCCAGCATTTT. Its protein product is CASSSLAVQPQHF.

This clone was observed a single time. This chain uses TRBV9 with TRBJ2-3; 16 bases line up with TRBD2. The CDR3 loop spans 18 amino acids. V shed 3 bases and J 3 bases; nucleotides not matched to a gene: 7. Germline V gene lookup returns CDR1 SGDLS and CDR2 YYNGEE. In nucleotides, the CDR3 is TGTGCCAGCAGCGCAGGGACTAGCGGGGGGGCCAGTACAGATACGCAGTATTTT. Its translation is CASSAGTSGGASTDTQYF.

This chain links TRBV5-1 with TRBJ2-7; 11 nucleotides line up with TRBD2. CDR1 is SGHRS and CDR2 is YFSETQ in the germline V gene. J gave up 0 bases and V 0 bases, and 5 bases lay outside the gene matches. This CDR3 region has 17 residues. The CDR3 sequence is CASSLGSSGRSSYEQYF. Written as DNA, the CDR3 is TGCGCCAGCAGCTTGGGGTCTAGCGGGAGGAGCTCCTACGAGCAGTACTTC.

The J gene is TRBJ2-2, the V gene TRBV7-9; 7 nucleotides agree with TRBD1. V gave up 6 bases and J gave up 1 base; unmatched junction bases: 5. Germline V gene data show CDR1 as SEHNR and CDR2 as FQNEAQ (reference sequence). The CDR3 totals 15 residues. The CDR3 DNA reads TGTGCCAGCAGTAAGGGGGCACGGAACACCGGGGAGCTGTTTTTT. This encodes CASSKGARNTGELFF.

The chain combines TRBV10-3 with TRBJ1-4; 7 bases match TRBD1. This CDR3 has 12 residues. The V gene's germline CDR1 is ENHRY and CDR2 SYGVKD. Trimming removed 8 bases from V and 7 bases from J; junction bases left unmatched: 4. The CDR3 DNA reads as TGTGCCATCGGCAGGGACAGTGAAAAACTGTTTTTT. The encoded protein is CAIGRDSEKLFF.

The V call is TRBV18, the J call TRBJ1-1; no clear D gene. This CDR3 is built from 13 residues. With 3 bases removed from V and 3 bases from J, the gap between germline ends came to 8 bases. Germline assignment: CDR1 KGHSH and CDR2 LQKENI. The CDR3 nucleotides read TGTGCCAGCTCACCTGTACGGGACACTGAAGCTTTCTTT. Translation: CASSPVRDTEAFF.

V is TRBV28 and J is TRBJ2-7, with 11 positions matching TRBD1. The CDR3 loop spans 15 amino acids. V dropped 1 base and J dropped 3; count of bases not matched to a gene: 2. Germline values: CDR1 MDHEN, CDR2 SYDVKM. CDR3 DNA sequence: TGTGCCAGCAGTTTATTGGGGACAGGGGGCTACGAGCAGTACTTC. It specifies CASSLLGTGGYEQYF.

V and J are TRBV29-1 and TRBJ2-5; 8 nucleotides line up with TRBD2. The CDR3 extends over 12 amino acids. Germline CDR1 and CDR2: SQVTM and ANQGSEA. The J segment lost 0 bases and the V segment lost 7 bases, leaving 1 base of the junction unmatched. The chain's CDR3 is CSAGGDQETQYF. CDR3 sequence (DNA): TGCAGCGCGGGGGGGGACCAAGAGACCCAGTACTTC.

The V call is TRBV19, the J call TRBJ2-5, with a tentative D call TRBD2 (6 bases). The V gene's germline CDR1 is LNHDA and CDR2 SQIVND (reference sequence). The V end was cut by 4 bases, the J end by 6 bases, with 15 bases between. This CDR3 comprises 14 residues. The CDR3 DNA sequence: TGTGCCAGTAGTAGGAAGGAGGGCCACAAGACCCAGTACTTC. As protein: CASSRKEGHKTQYF.

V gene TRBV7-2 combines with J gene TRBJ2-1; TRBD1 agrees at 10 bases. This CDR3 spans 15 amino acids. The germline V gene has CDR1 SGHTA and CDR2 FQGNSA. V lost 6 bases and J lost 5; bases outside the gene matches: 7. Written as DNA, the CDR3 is TGTGCCAGCAGTCTTAAGGGACAGGGGAACAATGAGCAGTTCTTC. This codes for CASSLKGQGNNEQFF.

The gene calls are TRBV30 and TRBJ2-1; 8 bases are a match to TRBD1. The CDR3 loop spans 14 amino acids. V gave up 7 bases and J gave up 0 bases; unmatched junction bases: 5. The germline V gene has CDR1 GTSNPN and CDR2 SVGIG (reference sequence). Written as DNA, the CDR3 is TGTGCCTTACTAGGACAGGGCTCCTACAATGAGCAGTTCTTC. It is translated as CALLGQGSYNEQFF.

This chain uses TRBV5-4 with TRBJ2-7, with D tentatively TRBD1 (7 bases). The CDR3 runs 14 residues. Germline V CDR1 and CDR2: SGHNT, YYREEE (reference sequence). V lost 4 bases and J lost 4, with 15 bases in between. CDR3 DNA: TGTGCCAGCAGCGCGGGGACAGAGCCTTACGAGCAGTACTTC. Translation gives CASSAGTEPYEQYF.

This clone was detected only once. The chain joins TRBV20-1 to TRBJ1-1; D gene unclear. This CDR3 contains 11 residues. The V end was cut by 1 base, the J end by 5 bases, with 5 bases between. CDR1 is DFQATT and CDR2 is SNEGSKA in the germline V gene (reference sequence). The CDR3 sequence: CSARVMTEAFF. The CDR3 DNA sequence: TGCAGTGCTAGAGTAATGACTGAAGCTTTCTTT.